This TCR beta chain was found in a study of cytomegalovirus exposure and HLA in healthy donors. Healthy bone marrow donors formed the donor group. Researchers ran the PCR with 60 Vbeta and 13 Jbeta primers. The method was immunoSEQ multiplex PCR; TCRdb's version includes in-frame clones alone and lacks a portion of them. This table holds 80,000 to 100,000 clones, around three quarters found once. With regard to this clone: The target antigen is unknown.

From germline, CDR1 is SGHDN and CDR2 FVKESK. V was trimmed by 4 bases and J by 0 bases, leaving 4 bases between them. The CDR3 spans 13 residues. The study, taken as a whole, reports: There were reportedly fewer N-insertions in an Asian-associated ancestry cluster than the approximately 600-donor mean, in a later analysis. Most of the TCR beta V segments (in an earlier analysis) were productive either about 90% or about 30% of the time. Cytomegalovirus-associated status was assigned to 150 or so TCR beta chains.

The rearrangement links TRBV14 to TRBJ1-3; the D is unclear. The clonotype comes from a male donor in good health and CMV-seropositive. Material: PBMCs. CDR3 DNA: TGTGCCAGCAGCCGCTACTCTGGAAACACCATATATTTT. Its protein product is CASSRYSGNTIYF.